This T cell receptor (beta chain) is drawn from a study of cytomegalovirus exposure and HLA in healthy donors. The overall study: Among approximately 400 genotyped donors, around 77% fell in the Caucasian-associated ancestry cluster. Regarding the study as a whole: Per a later analysis, HLA-associated TCR beta chains showed more clonal expansion than other, equally common TCR beta chains. The Asian-associated ancestry cluster reportedly had fewer N-insertions than the approximately 690-donor mean in a later analysis.

PCR employed 60 Vbeta and 13 Jbeta primers. Methods used by the authors: Counted up in a later analysis, unique TCR beta chains came to about 83 million, with roughly 11 million shared. Here immunoSEQ multiplex PCR was the method, and the copy in TCRdb shows in-frame clones only, minus some. The DNA gave D and trimming, while V, J and clone size come from that table. The sample gives roughly 100,000 clones, approximately 82% of which show up once; approximately 8.2% is in the top ten. Details on this clone: Antigen specificity is unknown.

The CDR3 extends over 18 amino acids. Trimming left V 1 base short and J 2 bases short, with 15 bases between. The germline V gene has CDR1 LGHNA and CDR2 YSLEER. The sequencing sample was made of PBMCs. This rearrangement joins TRBV4-3 to TRBJ2-6, with D possibly matching TRBD2 (7 bases). The receptor was derived from a middle-aged man in good health and CMV-seropositive. CDR3 sequence (DNA): TGCGCCAGCAGCCAAGTACGGGGGGCCAGCCCTGGGGCCAACGTCCTGACTTTC. It specifies CASSQVRGASPGANVLTF.